This T cell receptor (beta chain) was captured by sequencing in a study of shared clonotypes between healthy human individuals. Donors comprised only Caucasian adults living in Nashville, Tennessee. Original methodology: There were no quality scores in the junction-only immunoSEQ sequences, so filtering differed. Assay used: immunoSEQ multiplex PCR; TCRdb lists only in-frame clones, some missing. The DNA was the basis for D and trimming; V, J and clone size are from that table. The data contain approximately 2.1 million clones, over 85% of them singletons. A note on this clone: Its specificity is not known.

Study results and limitations: The authors expected sequencing depth to affect clonotype sharing among donors. As a rule, naive subsets had a larger estimated richness than memory subsets.

Germline V CDR1 and CDR2: SGHRS, YFSETQ. The trim removed 3 bases at V and 1 base at J, leaving 13 bases unmatched. There are 17 residues in the CDR3. The chain combines TRBV5-1 with TRBJ2-7, with 7 bases fitting TRBD2. The sequencing sample was made of naive CD4+ T cells from PBMCs. The subset here: CD45RA+ positively selected. The sequence was obtained from a man younger than 35 in good health. Some clones in this sample may be carry-over from other donors' samples. The CDR3 sequence: CASSSTTSGGRSYEQYF. The CDR3 region has the DNA TGCGCCAGCAGCTCAACGACCTCGGGGGGAAGATCCTACGAGCAGTACTTC.